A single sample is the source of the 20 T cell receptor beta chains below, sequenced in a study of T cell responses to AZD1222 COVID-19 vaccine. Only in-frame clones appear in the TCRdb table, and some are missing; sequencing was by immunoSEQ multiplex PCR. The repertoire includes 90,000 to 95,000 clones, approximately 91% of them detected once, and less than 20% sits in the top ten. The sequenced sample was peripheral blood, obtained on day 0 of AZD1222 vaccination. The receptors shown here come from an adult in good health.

CDR3 nucleotide sequence: TGCAGCGTAGGGACAGGGGAGGGAAACTATGGCTACACCTTC. Protein: CSVGTGEGNYGYTF. The chain couples TRBV29-1 to TRBJ1-2; TRBD1 matches 10 bases. The CDR3 runs 14 residues. V was clipped by 6 bases and J by 2 bases; unmatched bases: 6. The germline V gene has CDR1 SQVTM and CDR2 ANQGSEA.

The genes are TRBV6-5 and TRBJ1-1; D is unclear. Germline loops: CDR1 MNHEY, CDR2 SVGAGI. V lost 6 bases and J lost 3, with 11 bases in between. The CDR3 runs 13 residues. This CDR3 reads CASSREGYTEAFF. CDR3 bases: TGTGCCAGCAGCCGCGAAGGGTACACTGAAGCTTTCTTT.

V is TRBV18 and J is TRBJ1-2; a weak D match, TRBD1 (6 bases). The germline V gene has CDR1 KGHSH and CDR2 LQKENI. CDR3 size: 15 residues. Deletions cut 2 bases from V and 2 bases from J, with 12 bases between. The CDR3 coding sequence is TGTGCCAGCTCACCAGGGGGGGCGGGAAACTATGGCTACACCTTC. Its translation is CASSPGGAGNYGYTF.

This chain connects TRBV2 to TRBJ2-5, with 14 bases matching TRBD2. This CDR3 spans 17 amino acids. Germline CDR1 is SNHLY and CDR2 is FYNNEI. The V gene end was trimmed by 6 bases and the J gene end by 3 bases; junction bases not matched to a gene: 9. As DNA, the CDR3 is TGTGCCAGCAGGACCCCTCCGGGACTAGCGGGAGAAGAGACCCAGTACTTC. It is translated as CASRTPPGLAGEETQYF.

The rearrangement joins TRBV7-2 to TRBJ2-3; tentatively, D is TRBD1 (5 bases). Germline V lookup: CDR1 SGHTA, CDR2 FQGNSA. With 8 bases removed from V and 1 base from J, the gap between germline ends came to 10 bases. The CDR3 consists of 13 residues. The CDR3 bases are TGTGCCAGCTGTTTAGGGGGCACAGATACGCAGTATTTT. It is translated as CASCLGGTDTQYF.

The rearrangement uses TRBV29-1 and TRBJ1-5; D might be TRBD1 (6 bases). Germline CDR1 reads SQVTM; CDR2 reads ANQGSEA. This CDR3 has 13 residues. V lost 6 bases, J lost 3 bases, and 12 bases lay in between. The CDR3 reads CSVAGQYNQPQHF. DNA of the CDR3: TGCAGCGTGGCTGGACAGTACAATCAGCCCCAGCATTTT.

Here the CDR3 reads CATHEGPLYQPQHF. The CDR3 nucleotides are TGTGCCACCCATGAAGGGCCCTTATATCAGCCCCAGCATTTT. The genes are TRBV19 and TRBJ1-5; D gene uncertain. The germline CDR1 and CDR2 sequences are LNHDA and SQIVND (reference sequence). V gave up 10 bases and J gave up 5 bases, with 18 bases separating them. CDR3 length: 14 residues.

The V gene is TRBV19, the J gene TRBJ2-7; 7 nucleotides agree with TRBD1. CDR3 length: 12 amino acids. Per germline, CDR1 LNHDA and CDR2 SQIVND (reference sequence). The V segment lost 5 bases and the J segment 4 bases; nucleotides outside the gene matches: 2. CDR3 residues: CASSSTGYEQYF. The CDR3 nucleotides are TGTGCCAGTAGTTCGACAGGGTACGAGCAGTACTTC.

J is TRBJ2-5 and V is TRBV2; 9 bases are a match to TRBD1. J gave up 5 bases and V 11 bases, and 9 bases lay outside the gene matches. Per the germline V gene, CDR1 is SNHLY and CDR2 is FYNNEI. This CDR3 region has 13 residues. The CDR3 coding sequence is TGTGCCGGGGGACAGGGAAGGCGGGAGACCCAGTACTTC. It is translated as CAGGQGRRETQYF.

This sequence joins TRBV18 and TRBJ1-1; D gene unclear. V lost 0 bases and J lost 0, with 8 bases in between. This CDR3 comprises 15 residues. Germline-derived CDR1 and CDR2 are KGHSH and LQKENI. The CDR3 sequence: CASSPPRAMNTEAFF. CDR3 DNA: TGTGCCAGCTCACCACCACGGGCGATGAACACTGAAGCTTTCTTT.

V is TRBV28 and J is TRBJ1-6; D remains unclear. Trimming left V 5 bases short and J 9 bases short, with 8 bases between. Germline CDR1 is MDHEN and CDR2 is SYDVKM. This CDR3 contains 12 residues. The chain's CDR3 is CASSPSPSPLHF. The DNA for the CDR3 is TGTGCCAGCAGTCCCTCGCCTTCACCCCTCCACTTT.

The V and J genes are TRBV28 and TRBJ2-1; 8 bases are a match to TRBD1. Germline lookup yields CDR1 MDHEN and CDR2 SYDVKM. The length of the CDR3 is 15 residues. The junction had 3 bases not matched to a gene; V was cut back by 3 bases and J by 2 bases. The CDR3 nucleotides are TGTGCCAGCAGTTTGAGGGACAGGCCCTACAATGAGCAGTTCTTC. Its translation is CASSLRDRPYNEQFF.

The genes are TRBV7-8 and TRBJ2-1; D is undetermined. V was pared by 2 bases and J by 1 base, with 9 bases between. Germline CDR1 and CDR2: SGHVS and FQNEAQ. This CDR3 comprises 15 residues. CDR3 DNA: TGTGCCAGCAGCTTATTTACGGTGTCCTACAATGAGCAGTTCTTC. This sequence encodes CASSLFTVSYNEQFF. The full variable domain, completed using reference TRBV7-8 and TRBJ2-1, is GAGVSQSPRYKVAKRGQDVALRCDPISGHVSLFWYQQALGQGPEFLTYFQNEAQLDKSGLPSDRFFAERPEGSVSTLKIQRTQQEDSAVYLCASSLFTVSYNEQFFGPGTRLTVL.

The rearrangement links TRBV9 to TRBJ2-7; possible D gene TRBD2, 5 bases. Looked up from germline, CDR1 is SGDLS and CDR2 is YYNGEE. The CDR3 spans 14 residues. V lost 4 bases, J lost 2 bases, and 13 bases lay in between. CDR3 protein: CASSPRELTYEQYF. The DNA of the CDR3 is TGTGCCAGCAGCCCCCGGGAATTGACCTACGAGCAGTACTTC.

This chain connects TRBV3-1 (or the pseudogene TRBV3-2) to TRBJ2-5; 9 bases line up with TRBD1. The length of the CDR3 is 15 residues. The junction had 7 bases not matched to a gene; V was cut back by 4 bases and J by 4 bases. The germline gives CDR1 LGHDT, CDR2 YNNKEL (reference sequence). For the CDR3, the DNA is TGTGCCAGCAGCCGTTCGACAGGGGGAAGAGAGACCCAGTACTTC. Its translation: CASSRSTGGRETQYF.

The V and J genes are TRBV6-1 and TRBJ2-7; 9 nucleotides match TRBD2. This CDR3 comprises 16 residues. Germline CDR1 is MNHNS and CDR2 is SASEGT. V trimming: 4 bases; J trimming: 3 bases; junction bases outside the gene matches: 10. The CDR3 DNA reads TGTGCCAGCAGTGTAGTGCCGGGAGCGGGAGGCTACGAGCAGTACTTC. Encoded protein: CASSVVPGAGGYEQYF.

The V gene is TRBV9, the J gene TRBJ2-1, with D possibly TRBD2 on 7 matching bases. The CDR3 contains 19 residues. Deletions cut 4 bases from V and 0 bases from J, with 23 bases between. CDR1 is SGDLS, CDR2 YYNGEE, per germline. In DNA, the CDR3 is TGTGCCAGCAGCCCACACAGGGCTACAGCGGGGATCTCCTACAATGAGCAGTTCTTC. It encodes CASSPHRATAGISYNEQFF.

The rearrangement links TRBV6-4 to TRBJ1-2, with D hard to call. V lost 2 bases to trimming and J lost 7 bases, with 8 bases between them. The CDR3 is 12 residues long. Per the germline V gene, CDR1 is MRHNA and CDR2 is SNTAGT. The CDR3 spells CASSDLLGGYTF. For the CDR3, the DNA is TGTGCCAGCAGTGACCTGCTGGGTGGCTACACCTTC.

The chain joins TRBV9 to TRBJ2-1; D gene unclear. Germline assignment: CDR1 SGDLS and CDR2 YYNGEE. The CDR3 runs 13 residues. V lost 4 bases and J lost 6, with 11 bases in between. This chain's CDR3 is CASSLRLANEQFF. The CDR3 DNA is TGTGCCAGCAGCCTCAGACTGGCCAATGAGCAGTTCTTC.

CDR3 region: CASSAPRGKQETQYF. CDR3 DNA: TGTGCCAGCAGCGCGCCCCGGGGGAAACAAGAGACCCAGTACTTC. The gene calls are TRBV7-2 and TRBJ2-5; TRBD2 is a possible D gene (6 bases). Germline CDR1 is SGHTA and CDR2 is FQGNSA. This CDR3 is 15 amino acids long. With 5 bases removed from V and 2 bases from J, the gap between germline ends came to 15 bases.